Below, one T cell receptor beta chain is given with its context. The target antigen is unknown. The repertoire was sequenced with immunoSEQ multiplex PCR; TCRdb's copy has only in-frame clones and lacks some. Among tens of thousands of clones listed, around 84% were seen once. The data belong to a study of lymphopenia after photon versus proton radiotherapy. Trimming removed 5 bases from V and 6 bases from J, with 14 bases in between. Germline lookup yields CDR1 SGHNT and CDR2 YENEEA. There are 14 residues in the CDR3. Study observations and caveats: Relative stability marked proton patients; photon patients lost diversity and naive cells. Authors raise, but do not show, better survival with proton therapy. Post-nadir TCR diversity decline inversely tracked overall survival among those who died.

The chain is built from TRBV11-3 and TRBJ2-1; D remains unclear. This receptor was obtained from a man aged 55 to 69 with pancreatic cancer. This specimen consisted of peripheral blood, obtained from a patient treated with photon-based radiotherapy. CDR3 nucleotide sequence: TGTGCCAGCAGCCCCGGGCCTTTAGGCAATGAGCAGTTCTTC. This gives the protein CASSPGPLGNEQFF.